The clone carrying this T cell receptor (beta chain) occurred many times. The data were taken from a study of read filtering for tumor transcriptome and immune sequencing. Study at large: R-ISS stage counts were 8 or 9 for I, approximately 15 for II, about 7 for III.

Trimming cost V 6 bases and J 0 bases, with 8 bases left between them. Germline assignment: CDR1 DFQATT and CDR2 SNEGSKA (reference sequence). The CDR3 is 12 amino acids. This library used roughly 400 ng RNA and molecular barcoded adaptors spanning alpha/delta and beta/gamma chains. TCRdb ran MiXCR on the reads and lists one entry per CDR3 protein. Altogether some 120,000 distinct CDR3 sequences are present, 13% being singletons, with the ten largest covering about 11%. Input material: a population of CD138-negative cells sorted from bone marrow. The TCR comes from a donor over 35 with multiple myeloma. The J gene is TRBJ2-5, the V gene TRBV20-1, with D unresolved. Written as DNA, the CDR3 is TGCAGTGCCCGGACGTACCAAGAGACCCAGTACTTC. The encoded protein is CSARTYQETQYF.